This T cell receptor (beta chain) was documented in a study of T-cell memory formation after mild COVID-19. The germline V gene has CDR1 LGHNA and CDR2 YSLEER. V lost 1 base, J lost 4 bases, and 6 bases stayed unmatched. This CDR3 spans 15 amino acids. Regarding the study as a whole: Whether day 37 second-wave clones are SARS-CoV-2-specific was not confirmed.

TCRdb called the 5' RACE reads again in MiXCR, with one record for every CDR3 protein. The sample yields 190,000 or so distinct CDR3 sequences, more than 9% seen once. Turning to this clonotype: The target antigen is unknown.

The chain recombines TRBV4-3 with TRBJ2-5; 7 nucleotides match TRBD1. The receptor comes from a man aged 18 to 30 who had mild COVID-19 (a few samples of this study predate the infection). Cell type and time point are not known. Input material: PBMCs or a T cell subset sorted from them (not recorded which). CDR3 DNA: TGCGCCAGCAGCCAAGGCCGGACAGGACCAGAGACCCAGTACTTC. Its translation is CASSQGRTGPETQYF.